This T cell receptor beta chain was retrieved from a study of blood T cell repertoires in COVID-19. For the study at large: PBMCs, B-cell-depleted T cells, or T cells provided the cDNA or gDNA that made up the material.

Ages ranged from about 18 to 89 years, with residence in about 24 US areas. Researchers sorted participants into cohorts using their self-reported clinical history. The authors' processing: Researchers report that nucleated cell counts were estimated from reference gene primer amplification. Data came from immunoSEQ multiplex PCR; TCRdb stores just in-frame clones and leaves some out. Clonal size and the V and J genes are those of that table, whereas D and trimming came from the DNA. The data show 150,000 or so clones, with about 86% seen just once and less than 4% held by the top ten. Trimming took 1 base from V and 5 from J, leaving 7 bases between them. Germline CDR1 and CDR2: SGHNT and YYREEE (reference sequence). The CDR3 runs to 13 residues.

Material for sequencing was PBMCs or T cells enriched from blood (not recorded which). The sequence came from a woman in her forties or fifties in a cohort exposed to, infected with or recovered from COVID-19 (not recorded which). The genes are TRBV5-4 and TRBJ2-1; D uncertain. The CDR3, as DNA: TGTGCCAGCAGCTTGCCAGGTAACAATGAGCAGTTCTTC. Its translation: CASSLPGNNEQFF.